This is a list of T cell receptor beta chains from one sample in a study of quantifying T cell responses using KT2 cells. TCRdb ran MiXCR on the UMI-ligation and nested PCR reads and lists one entry per CDR3 protein. In the table there are 45,000 to 65,000 distinct CDR3 sequences, more than 9% of which are singletons. The source material was PBMCs spiked with cells of the T cell clone KT2. All receptors come from a human donor. Each CDR3 is given with its conserved first and last residue. A D gene is named only where the DNA matches it firmly. Clone sizes are given selectively: once, few, many, or a class where the clone is expanded.

d_gene | abundance | j_gene | v_gene | CDR3nt | CDR3aa
TRBD1 | many | TRBJ1-1 | TRBV12-3/TRBV12-4 | TGTGCCAGCAGTCCACAGGGGGCCAGCACTGAAGCTTTCTTT | CASSPQGASTEAFF
TRBD1 | many | TRBJ2-7 | TRBV3-1 | TGTGCCAGCAGCCCGACAGGGGCGTCGGGCCGGCAGTACTTC | CASSPTGASGRQYF
. | . | TRBJ2-1 | TRBV29-1 | TGCAGCGTTGACCGGGGAGCCCTCTACAATGAGCAGTTCTTC | CSVDRGALYNEQFF
. | many | TRBJ2-2 | TRBV12-3/TRBV12-4 | TGTGCCAGCAGTTTAGGTCGGCGCACCGGGGAGCTGTTTTTT | CASSLGRRTGELFF
. | few | TRBJ1-3 | TRBV25-1 | TGTGCCAGCAGTGAATTAGTGGGAGACTCTGGAAACACCATATATTTT | CASSELVGDSGNTIYF
. | . | TRBJ2-7 | TRBV4-2 | TGTGCCAGCAGCCAAGATGAGGGTTCCTCCTACGAGCAGTACTTC | CASSQDEGSSYEQYF
TRBD1 | . | TRBJ1-1 | TRBV11-2 | TGTGCCAGTACAGGGGAGATGAACACTGAAGCTTTCTTT | CASTGEMNTEAFF
. | . | TRBJ2-7 | TRBV30 | TGTGCCTGGGTCCGGGACGGGGCCTACGAGCAGTACTTC | CAWVRDGAYEQYF
TRBD2 | . | TRBJ2-1 | TRBV30 | TGTGCCTGGAAGTTGGCGGGGGGGAATGACAATGAGCAGTTCTTC | CAWKLAGGNDNEQFF
. | few | TRBJ2-2 | TRBV12-3/TRBV12-4 | TGTGCCAGCAGCACACAAGCCGGGGAGCTGTTTTTT | CASSTQAGELFF
TRBD1 | . | TRBJ1-2 | TRBV27 | TGTGCCAGCAGTTTAGCTCCGGGACAGTCCTATGGCTACACCTTC | CASSLAPGQSYGYTF
TRBD2 | few | TRBJ2-1 | TRBV6-5 | TGTGCCAGCAGTTACTCGATTCTAGCGGGACAAACGGGCTCCTACAATGAGCAGTTCTTC | CASSYSILAGQTGSYNEQFF
. | few | TRBJ1-6 | TRBV6-2/TRBV6-3 | TGTGCCAGCAGTGCAGGGGTGGGTTCACCCCTCCACTTT | CASSAGVGSPLHF
TRBD2 | many | TRBJ2-5 | TRBV20-1 | TGCAGTGCGGCGGGACTAGCGGAAGAGACCCAGTACTTC | CSAAGLAEETQYF
. | many | TRBJ1-1 | TRBV5-1 | TGCGCCAGCAGCTTGGATTTCAGCTTGACGATGAACACTGAAGCTTTCTTT | CASSLDFSLTMNTEAFF
. | few | TRBJ2-7 | TRBV28 | TGTGCCAGCAGTAGCAACTCGCGGGGCGTTTACGAGCAGTACTTC | CASSSNSRGVYEQYF
TRBD1 | . | TRBJ2-7 | TRBV6-1 | TGTGCCAGCACGTTCTCGGGACAGGGAGTCGAGCAGTACTTC | CASTFSGQGVEQYF
TRBD2 | . | TRBJ2-7 | TRBV28 | TGTGCCAGCAGTAGGCCCGGGGGGGGCTCCTACGAGCAGTACTTC | CASSRPGGGSYEQYF
. | . | TRBJ2-1 | TRBV20-1 | TGCAATGCGTATAATGAGCAGTTCTTC | CNAYNEQFF
TRBD1 | . | TRBJ2-7 | TRBV27 | TGTGCCAGCAGTTTCAACAGGGGACACGAGCAGTACTTC | CASSFNRGHEQYF
TRBD2 | . | TRBJ2-1 | TRBV15 | TGTGCCACCAGGGGTGCCCAGCGGGGTCTGAGCAATGAGCAGTTCTTC | CATRGAQRGLSNEQFF
TRBD1 | . | TRBJ2-7 | TRBV5-1 | TGCGCCAGCAGCCCCGGGGACAGGGAGTCCTACGAGCAGTACTTC | CASSPGDRESYEQYF
TRBD1 | . | TRBJ1-1 | TRBV5-1 | TGCGCCAGCAGCCCCGACGGACAGGGGAGGAACACTGAAGCTTTCTTT | CASSPDGQGRNTEAFF
. | . | TRBJ1-2 | TRBV25-1 | TGTGCCAGCAGTGAACCCGAACAATTTTATGGCTACACCTTC | CASSEPEQFYGYTF
. | many | TRBJ2-1 | TRBV10-1 | TGCGCCAGCAGTGAGGAGGGGGAACCTTACAATGAGCAGTTCTTC | CASSEEGEPYNEQFF
TRBD2 | many | TRBJ2-7 | TRBV20-1 | TGCAGTGCTAGAACTGGCCTAGCGGGATTCTCCTACGAGCAGTACTTC | CSARTGLAGFSYEQYF
. | . | TRBJ2-1 | TRBV21-1 | TGTGCCAGCAGCATTAAAGGTAGCGGGAGGCCGAACAGAAACAATGAGCAGTTCTTC | CASSIKGSGRPNRNNEQFF